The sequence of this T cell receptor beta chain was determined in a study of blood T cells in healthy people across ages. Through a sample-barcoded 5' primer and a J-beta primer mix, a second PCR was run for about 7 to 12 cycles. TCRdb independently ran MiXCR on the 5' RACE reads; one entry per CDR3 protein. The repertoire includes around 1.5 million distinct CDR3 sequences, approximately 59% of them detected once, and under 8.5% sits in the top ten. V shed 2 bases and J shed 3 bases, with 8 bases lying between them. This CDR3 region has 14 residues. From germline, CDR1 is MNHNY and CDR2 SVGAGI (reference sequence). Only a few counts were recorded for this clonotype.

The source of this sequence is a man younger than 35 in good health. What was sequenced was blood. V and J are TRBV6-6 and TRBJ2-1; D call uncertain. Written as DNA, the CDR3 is TGTGCCAGCAGTTACAATACAGTCTACAATGAGCAGTTCTTC. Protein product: CASSYNTVYNEQFF.